This T cell receptor (beta chain) was documented in a study of beta chain features in type 1 diabetes. For the study at large: Sorted cells from all samples, numbering about 99,000,000, were examined.

Of note for this clone: The target antigen is unknown.

The CDR3 extends over 16 amino acids. From germline, CDR1 is SGHRS and CDR2 YFSETQ. V was cut by 4 bases and J by 1 base, with 14 bases left in between. Every isolated RNA sample was fully reverse transcribed, so sequencing captured expressed TCRB transcripts. About 3.7 million reads, on average, came from each naive, central memory and regulatory T cell sample. Sequencing was performed with immunoSEQ multiplex PCR; in TCRdb, only in-frame clones are kept and a portion is missing. The table shows 200,000 to 250,000 clones, with around 65% occurring only once. Study-wide results and limits: PCR may have favored shorter templates equally in patients and controls.

The source of this sequence is a man aged 30-40 years in good health. The chain employs TRBV5-1 and TRBJ2-2; maybe TRBD2 (5 bases). The sequenced sample consisted of naive CD4+ T cells from blood. CDR3 sequence (DNA): TGCGCCAGCAGCCCCACTTCCCGGGGGAACACCGGGGAGCTGTTTTTT. It is translated as CASSPTSRGNTGELFF. The full variable domain, in which reference TRBV5-1 and TRBJ2-2 provide the parts outside the CDR3, is KAGVTQTPRYLIKTRGQQVTLSCSPISGHRSVSWYQQTPGQGLQFLFEYFSETQRNKGNFPGRFSGRQFSNSRSEMNVSTLELGDSALYLCASSPTSRGNTGELFFGEGSRLTVL.